This T cell receptor beta chain was observed in a study of Ad26.COV2.S vaccination and SARS-CoV-2 variants. To note about this clone: Antigen: not known.

From germline, CDR1 is LNHDA and CDR2 SQIVND (reference sequence). Trimming cost V 3 bases and J 2 bases, with 10 bases left between them. The CDR3 length is 14 residues. Clones were read by immunoSEQ multiplex PCR, and TCRdb kept only the in-frame ones, dropping some. This sample yields some 180,000 clones, of which approximately 90% are seen a single time; about 5.5% belongs to the top ten. Study-level results: Substantial breadth was reported for post-vaccination spike-specific CD8+ and CD4+ T cells. The study found higher spike-specific TCR breadth in vaccine than placebo recipients. Non-spike TCR breadth showed similarity between vaccine and placebo recipients. Total T cell responses, in the TCR breadth and depth analyses, may have been underestimated.

The chain joins TRBV19 to TRBJ1-1; D is unresolved. This clonotype was obtained from a human donor who had recovered from COVID-19. The sequenced sample was peripheral blood, obtained after recovery from COVID-19. In DNA form, the CDR3 reads TGTGCCAGTAGTATGCGGGAGAGAAACACTGAAGCTTTCTTT. This sequence encodes CASSMRERNTEAFF.